This TCR beta chain is from a study of read filtering for tumor transcriptome and immune sequencing. Study summary: Whole-transcriptome libraries were prepared after DNase treatment. TCR-mapped reads were about 4 to 11 million with IR-seq versus roughly 75 to 1,400 with RNA-seq.

General study results and limits: RNA-seq captured clonotypes less deeply and reliably than IR-seq.

This library used roughly 0.4 ug RNA and molecular barcoded adaptors spanning alpha/delta and beta/gamma chains. TCRdb re-analysed the reads in MiXCR, keeping a single row per CDR3 protein. The top ten hold about a tenth of the sample, which has tens of thousands of distinct CDR3 sequences, roughly 19% seen once. The table lists this clonotype with many counts. Its antigen is still unknown. The material sequenced was a population of CD138-negative cells sorted from bone marrow. This TCR was sampled from a donor over 35 with multiple myeloma.

CDR3 loop: CSVAQGRSNQPQHF. For the CDR3, the DNA is TGCAGCGTTGCGCAGGGACGAAGCAATCAGCCCCAGCATTTT. V gene TRBV29-1 combines with J gene TRBJ1-5; tentatively, D is TRBD1 (5 bases). The V gene lost 4 bases and the J gene lost 1 base, with 11 bases spanning the gap. Per the germline V gene, CDR1 is SQVTM and CDR2 is ANQGSEA. CDR3 length: 14 amino acids.